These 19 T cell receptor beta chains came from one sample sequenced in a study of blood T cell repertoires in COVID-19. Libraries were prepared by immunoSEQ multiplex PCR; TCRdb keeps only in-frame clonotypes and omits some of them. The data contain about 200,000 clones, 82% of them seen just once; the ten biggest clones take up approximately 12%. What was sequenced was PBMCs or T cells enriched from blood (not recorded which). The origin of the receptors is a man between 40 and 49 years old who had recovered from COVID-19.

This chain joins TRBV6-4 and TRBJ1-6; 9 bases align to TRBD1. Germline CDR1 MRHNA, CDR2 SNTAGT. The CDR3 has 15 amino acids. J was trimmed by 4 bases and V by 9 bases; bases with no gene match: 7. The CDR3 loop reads CASDGDREYNSPLHF. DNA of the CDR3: TGTGCCAGTGATGGGGACAGGGAATATAATTCACCCCTCCACTTT.

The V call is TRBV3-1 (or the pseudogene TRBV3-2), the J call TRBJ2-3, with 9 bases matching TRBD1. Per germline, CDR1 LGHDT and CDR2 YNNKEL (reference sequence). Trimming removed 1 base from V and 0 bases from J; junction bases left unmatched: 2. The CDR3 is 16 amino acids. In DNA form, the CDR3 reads TGTGCCAGCAGCCAAGCCGGGACAGGGAGCACAGATACGCAGTATTTT. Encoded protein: CASSQAGTGSTDTQYF.

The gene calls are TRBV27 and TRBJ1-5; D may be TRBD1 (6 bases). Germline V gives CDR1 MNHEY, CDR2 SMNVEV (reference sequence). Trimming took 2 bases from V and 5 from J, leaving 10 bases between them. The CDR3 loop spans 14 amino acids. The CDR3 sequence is CASSLVNRDQPQHF. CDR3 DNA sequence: TGTGCCAGCAGTTTAGTGAACAGGGATCAGCCCCAGCATTTT.

As DNA, the CDR3 is TGTGCCAGCAGGCCTGCGGGGGACACTGGAAACACCATATATTTT. Translating gives CASRPAGDTGNTIYF. The V and J genes are TRBV6-5 and TRBJ1-3; D might be TRBD1 (6 bases). The CDR3 loop spans 15 amino acids. The germline V gene has CDR1 MNHEY and CDR2 SVGAGI. V lost 6 bases and J lost 2, with 14 bases in between.

Here the CDR3 reads CATSDNRQLQETQYF. CDR3 nucleotide sequence: TGTGCCACCAGTGATAATAGACAACTCCAAGAGACCCAGTACTTC. The chain combines TRBV24-1 with TRBJ2-5; D unclear. Trimming removed 3 bases from V and 1 base from J, with 11 bases in between. Germline V CDR1 and CDR2: KGHDR, SFDVKD. The CDR3 has 15 residues.

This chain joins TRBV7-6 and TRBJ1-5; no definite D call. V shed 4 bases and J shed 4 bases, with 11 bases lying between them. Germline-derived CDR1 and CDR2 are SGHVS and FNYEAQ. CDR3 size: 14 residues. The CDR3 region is CASSYAPGNQPQHF. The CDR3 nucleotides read TGTGCCAGCAGCTACGCTCCGGGGAATCAGCCCCAGCATTTT.

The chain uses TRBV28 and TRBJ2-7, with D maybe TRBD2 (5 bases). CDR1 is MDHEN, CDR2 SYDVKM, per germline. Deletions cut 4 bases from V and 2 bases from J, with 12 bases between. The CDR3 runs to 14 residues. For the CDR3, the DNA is TGTGCCAGCAGTTCCGGACTGATCCCCTACGAGCAGTACTTC. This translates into CASSSGLIPYEQYF.

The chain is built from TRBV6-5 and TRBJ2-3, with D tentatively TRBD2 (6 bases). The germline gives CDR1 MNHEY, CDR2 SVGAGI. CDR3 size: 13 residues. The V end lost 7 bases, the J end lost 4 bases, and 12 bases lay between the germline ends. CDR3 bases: TGTGCCAGCACTCTTCCGGGGGCAGATACGCAGTATTTT. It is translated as CASTLPGADTQYF.

CDR3 bases: TGTGCCATCGCCCCCGGGACAGGGATTTCTGGCTACACCTTC. Residues: CAIAPGTGISGYTF. The chain couples TRBV10-3 to TRBJ1-2, with 9 nucleotides matching TRBD1. The V and J ends lost 8 bases and 7 bases, in that order; junction bases with no gene match: 11. The length of the CDR3 is 14 residues. Germline V gene data show CDR1 as ENHRY and CDR2 as SYGVKD.

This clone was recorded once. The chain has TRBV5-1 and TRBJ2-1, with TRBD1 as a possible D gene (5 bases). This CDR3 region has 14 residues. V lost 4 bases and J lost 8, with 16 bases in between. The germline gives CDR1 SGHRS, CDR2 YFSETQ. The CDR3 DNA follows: TGCGCCAGCAGCCCCCAGCCTGGGGCAGATGAGCAGTTCTTC. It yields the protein CASSPQPGADEQFF.

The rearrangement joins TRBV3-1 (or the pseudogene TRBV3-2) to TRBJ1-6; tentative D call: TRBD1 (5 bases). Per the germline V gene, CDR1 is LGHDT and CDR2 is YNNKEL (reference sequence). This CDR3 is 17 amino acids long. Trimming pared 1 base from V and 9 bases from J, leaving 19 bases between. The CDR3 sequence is CASSQAVGQGHRSPLHF. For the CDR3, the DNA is TGTGCCAGCAGCCAAGCGGTGGGGCAAGGTCATCGTTCACCCCTCCACTTT.

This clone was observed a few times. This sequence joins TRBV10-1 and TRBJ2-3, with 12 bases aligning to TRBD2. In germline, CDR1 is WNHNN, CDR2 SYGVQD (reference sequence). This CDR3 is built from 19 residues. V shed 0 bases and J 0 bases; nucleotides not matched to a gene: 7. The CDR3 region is CASSESLLAGGLSTDTQYF. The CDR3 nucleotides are TGCGCCAGCAGTGAGTCGCTTCTAGCGGGAGGGTTGAGCACAGATACGCAGTATTTT.

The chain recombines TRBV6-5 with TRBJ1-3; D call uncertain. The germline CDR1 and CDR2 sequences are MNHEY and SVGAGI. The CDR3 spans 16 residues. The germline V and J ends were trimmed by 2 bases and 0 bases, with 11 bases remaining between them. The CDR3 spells CASSYGPPSSGNTIYF. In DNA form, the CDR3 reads TGTGCCAGCAGTTACGGGCCGCCGAGCTCTGGAAACACCATATATTTT.

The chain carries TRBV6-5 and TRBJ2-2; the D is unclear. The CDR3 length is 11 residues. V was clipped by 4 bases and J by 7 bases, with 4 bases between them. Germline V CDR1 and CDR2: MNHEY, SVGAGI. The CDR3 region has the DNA TGTGCCAGCAGTTCTTTCGGGGAGCTGTTTTTT. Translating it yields CASSSFGELFF.

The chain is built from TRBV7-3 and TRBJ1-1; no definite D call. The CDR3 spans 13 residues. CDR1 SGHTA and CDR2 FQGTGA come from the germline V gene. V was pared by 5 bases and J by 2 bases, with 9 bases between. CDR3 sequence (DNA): TGTGCCAGCAGCCCGGGTTTTAACACTGAAGCTTTCTTT. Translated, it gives CASSPGFNTEAFF.

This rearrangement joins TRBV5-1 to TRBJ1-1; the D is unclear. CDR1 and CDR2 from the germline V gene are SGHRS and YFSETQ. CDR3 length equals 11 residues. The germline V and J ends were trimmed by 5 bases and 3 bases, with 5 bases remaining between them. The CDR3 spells CASSSDTEAFF. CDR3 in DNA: TGCGCCAGCAGTTCCGACACTGAAGCTTTCTTT.

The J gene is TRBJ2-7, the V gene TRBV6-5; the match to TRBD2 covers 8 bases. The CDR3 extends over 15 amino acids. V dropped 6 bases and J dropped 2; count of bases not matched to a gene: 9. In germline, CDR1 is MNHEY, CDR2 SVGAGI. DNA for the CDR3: TGTGCCAGCAGACCATCTAGCGGGCCGACCTACGAGCAGTACGTC. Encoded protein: CASRPSSGPTYEQYV.

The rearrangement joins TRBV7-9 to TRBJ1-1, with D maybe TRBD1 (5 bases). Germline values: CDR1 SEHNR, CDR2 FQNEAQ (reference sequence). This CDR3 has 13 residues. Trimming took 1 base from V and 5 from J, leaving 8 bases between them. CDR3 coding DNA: TGTGCCAGCAGCTTAGTAAGGGGAACTGAAGCTTTCTTT. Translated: CASSLVRGTEAFF.

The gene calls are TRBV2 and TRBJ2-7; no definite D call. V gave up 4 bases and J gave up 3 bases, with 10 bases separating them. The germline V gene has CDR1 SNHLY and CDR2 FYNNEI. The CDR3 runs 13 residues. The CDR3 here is CASSATPLYEQYV. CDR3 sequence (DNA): TGTGCCAGCAGTGCAACGCCACTCTACGAGCAGTACGTC.